This T cell receptor beta chain is from a study of blood T cell repertoires in COVID-19. On the study more broadly: The origin of the acute and convalescent COVID-19 samples was the United States, Italy and Spain. T cells, B-cell-depleted T cells, or PBMCs supplied cDNA or gDNA.

The CDR3 is 16 residues long. Germline CDR1 SGHRS, CDR2 YFSETQ. Unmatched junction bases numbered 7, after V lost 0 bases and J lost 5 bases. In the original processing: Counts of nucleated cells, estimated from reference gene primer amplification, were obtained. The assay was immunoSEQ multiplex PCR, and TCRdb's table has in-frame clones only and misses some. V, J and clone size reflect that table, while D and trimming were determined from the DNA. The sample has tens of thousands of clones, more than 70% seen once. The rearrangement uses TRBV5-1 and TRBJ2-1; 8 bases line up with TRBD1. This TCR was sampled from a man aged 50 to 59 with active COVID-19. The sequencing sample was made of peripheral blood. The DNA for the CDR3 is TGCGCCAGCAGCTTGGTTACAGGGGGTGGGAACAATGAGCAGTTCTTC. It is translated as CASSLVTGGGNNEQFF. Combining the CDR3 with reference TRBV5-1 and TRBJ2-1 gives the whole variable domain KAGVTQTPRYLIKTRGQQVTLSCSPISGHRSVSWYQQTPGQGLQFLFEYFSETQRNKGNFPGRFSGRQFSNSRSEMNVSTLELGDSALYLCASSLVTGGGNNEQFFGPGTRLTVL.